This section outlines one TCR beta chain sequence together with its context. The clone's antigen remains unknown. No much larger clone exists at a distance of one base, and base qualities are not known. Using the deep immunoSEQ assay, TCR CDR3 regions were amplified from genomic DNA by multiplex PCR. Extracted genomic DNA from each cell subset was spread evenly across all wells of several immunoSEQ 96-well plates, with each plate serving as a replicate. For sorted subsets, about 200 ng genomic DNA, equal to about 30,000 T cell genomes, was loaded into each replicate PCR. Purified libraries were quantified with a Qubit 3.0 fluorometer, sized on a Bioanalyzer 2100, and re-quantified with the KAPA Library Quantification kit. A separate single-read 150-cycle Illumina NextSeq 550 flow cell was used to sequence each immunoSEQ 96-well plate. As for how the authors treated the data: Because the immunoSEQ output held only junctional sequences and lacked quality scores, the filtering could not match the filtering applied to full-length reads. To assign V/J genes and CDR3, sequences were annotated using PyIR, a Python wrapper for IgBLAST v1.9, with IMGT germline references. Reads with weak V/J assignments (E-value above 1e-6), missing CDR3, stop codons, out-of-frame junctions, or ambiguous translated residues were removed. V3J clonotypes were defined as sequences sharing an identical inferred V gene, J gene, and CDR3 amino acid sequence. The percentage overlap between two repertoires was calculated by dividing the number of shared unique clonotypes by the size of the smaller repertoire. Three approaches were used to assess repertoire richness: RTK rarefaction, the Chao1 estimator, and Recon v2.1 estimates of unobserved clonotypes. Generation probabilities were computed with OLGA for all TCRbeta clonotypes obtained by the gDNA method from several donors. This immuneACCESS table, as held by TCRdb, lists in-frame sequences with V and J called but not all clones. Of the missing ones, under half trace to an unresolved V gene in checked studies; the others have no known cause. That table furnishes V, J and clone size, whereas the DNA furnished D and trimming. Across this sample there are over 1.5 million clones, with 98% seen only once. Jointly, the top ten make up 0.4% to 0.55% of the sample.

The germline V gene gives CDR1 as LGHNA and CDR2 as YNFKEQ. Spanning cysteine to phenylalanine, the CDR3 consists of 15 amino acids. CDR3 DNA only is kept here, 45 bases in frame from base 1. V was cut back by 0 bases and J by 5 bases, leaving a gap of 13 bases between them. This entry comes from a study of shared clonotypes between healthy human individuals (TCRdb year 2020). Regarding the study in general: The cohort included a few men and a couple of women between 18 and 49 years of age. Per donor, three plates each were used for CD4 naive and CD4 memory, two for CD8 naive, and one for CD8 memory. Blood TCR repertoires of a handful of healthy adults were deeply sequenced to estimate repertoire size and the extent of clonotype sharing between individuals. Different laboratories and diverse techniques were used to prepare libraries and sequence TCR repertoires, to increase sequencing depth and limit assay-specific biases. Per donor, leukapheresis produced somewhere between about 0.94 and 9 billion PBMCs. Overall results and qualifications from the work: Sampling was restricted to blood, and TCR repertoires in tissue are likely to differ from TCR repertoires in blood. Because the study included a small number of donors, the genetic and exposure-history diversity represented was limited. Approximately 5% of naive CD4, 3.5% of naive CD8, approximately 2.2% of memory CD4, and over 0.35% of memory CD8 clonotypes were shared across several donors. Higher generation probabilities were observed for clonotypes shared by all four sorted-subset donors than for non-shared clonotypes. Naive subsets generally had larger estimated clonotype richness than memory subsets. Based on pairwise subsampling, the degree of clonotype sharing among donors was expected to be affected by sequencing depth. Even with the large sequencing depth, rarefaction of the sorted-subset datasets indicated that sequencing was incomplete.

The donors were healthy, HIV-negative adults who had no recently reported acute infections or vaccinations. Every donor was a Caucasian adult residing in Nashville, Tennessee, USA. CD4+ T cells were enriched through magnetic negative selection, after which naive cells were positively selected on CD45RA and the remaining negative fraction served as the memory subset. After blood collection by leukapheresis, PBMCs were isolated using Ficoll-Histopaque density gradient centrifugation and then cryopreserved in the vapor phase of liquid nitrogen. Analytical flow cytometry was used to check the purity and quantity of each magnetically sorted T cell population. Each sorted fraction had its genomic DNA isolated and then quantified by UV absorbance on a Nanodrop 2000c.

The sample taken for sequencing was naive CD4+ T cells sorted from blood. Per the publication, the cell subset or site label means: CD45RA+ positively selected. This clonotype was obtained from a man aged 25-45 years in good health. The V and J segments used are TRBV4-2 and TRBJ2-5; the D gene could be either TRBD1 or TRBD2, each agreeing at 5 bases. The CDR3 reads as follows: CASSQDGARDETQYF. The nucleotide sequence is given as TGTGCCAGCAGCCAAGATGGGGCGAGGGATGAGACCCAGTACTTC.